This TCR beta chain was identified in a study of response to subunit inactivated influenza vaccine. Study-wide points: Only a handful of new T cells, the authors suggested, are recruited with each seasonal influenza vaccination.

TCRdb re-analysed the RT-PCR reads in MiXCR, keeping a single row per CDR3 protein. The repertoire holds just under 250,000 distinct CDR3 sequences, less than 15% seen once, with under 10% in the top ten. Germline values: CDR1 SEHNR, CDR2 FQNEAQ (reference sequence). The CDR3 loop spans 14 amino acids. Trimming shortened V by 4 bases and J by 4 bases, and 10 bases separated the two germline ends. This clonotype occurred a few times. The antigen is undetermined. The chain carries TRBV7-9 and TRBJ1-4, with a possible D match to TRBD1 (6 bases). This clonotype originated in a man aged 45-60 years who received an inactivated influenza vaccine. The input for sequencing was non-naive T cells sorted from PBMCs, taken 14 days before vaccination. CDR3 residues: CASSSGVINEKLFF. The CDR3 nucleotides read TGTGCCAGCAGCTCAGGGGTAATTAATGAAAAACTGTTTTTT.